This T cell receptor (beta chain) was sequenced for a study of cytomegalovirus exposure and HLA in healthy donors listed by TCRdb under 2017. About the investigation overall: According to an earlier analysis of 587 of the donors, some 170 million T cells yielded some 110 million unique TCR beta sequences and about 280 Gb of sequence data. Roughly 300 gigabases of sequencing data and some 85 million unique TCR sequences were included in an early release covering over 600 HLA-typed donors. Among the 398 genotyped donors, around 81% belonged to the genetic ancestry cluster associated with self-reported Caucasian donors. The study aimed to test whether signatures of past pathogen exposure could be identified by cataloging public T cell receptors. Using immunosequencing, the study profiled T cell repertoires from approximately 700 subjects and related those repertoires to cytomegalovirus serostatus. A separate validation cohort of roughly 130 different subjects was used in addition to the approximately 670-subject first cohort. High-throughput TCR immunosequencing, statistical association of individual TCRs with disease status, and machine learning were combined to predict cytomegalovirus infection status. To study patterns of TCR occurrence, a later analysis re-analyzed previously published TCR beta repertoires from 600 to 750 donors and added high-resolution HLA genotyping. In the later analysis, no new phenotypic data were used to find candidate immune exposures; instead, reliance was placed on TCR beta sequences and their occurrence across donors. In an earlier analysis of 500 to 650 of the donors, high-throughput TCR beta sequencing was used to judge whether each TCR beta V gene segment behaved as functional or pseudogenic. Alongside the repertoire data, information on donor age, sex, ethnicity and CMV serostatus was compiled. Genome-wide SNP genotypes for about three fifths of the roughly 670 donors were used in a later genetic analysis, which treated that subset as a discovery cohort. All discovery cohort repertoires had been generated using a single sequencing platform. HLA typing included class I and class II loci at four-digit resolution. Typing coverage differed by locus: A, B, C, DRB1 and DQB1 were typed in roughly 620-630 donors, DQA1 in about 510, DPA1 in around 600, and DPB1 in roughly 470. Four to six DR-DQ haplotypes were handled as single units for association and clustering, since linkage in the cohort was strong. On average, 235,054 unique TCR beta nucleotide sequences were sequenced per donor among 398 genotyped donors of the cohort, with roughly 20% of those sequences being non-productive.

The cohort was made up of hundreds of healthy bone marrow donors. At the time of sampling, all cohort members were nominally healthy, though unrecorded immune exposures were likely present. The donor was CMV seronegative and was included in the group of around 320 seronegative cohort members. Each donor provided a peripheral blood sample, and peripheral blood mononuclear cells were used for TCR beta sequencing. Genomic DNA was extracted from the blood cell samples with the Qiagen DNeasy Blood Extraction Kit. Of note for this clone: Its antigen is not yet known. One base away there is no much larger clone; base qualities are not given.

The full study reports these points: A later analysis associated 16,951 TCR beta sequences with specific HLA alleles at a false discovery rate of 0.05. Because counts were too low, seventeen rarely observed V segments, including chromosome 9 orphons, were excluded from the earlier analysis of some 590 of the donors. In a later analysis, HLA-associated TCR beta chains were found to be more clonally expanded and to have lower generation probabilities than equally common non-associated chains. Sequencing depth was assumed to be roughly uniform across donors in the presence/absence analyses, though that assumption may not hold. Correlated functional status among segregating V segments might be attributable to linkage disequilibrium, but an unknown experimental factor could not be ruled out. According to the authors, the approach could potentially be generalized to other disease states and immunological phenotypes. The study gave a list of around 170 TCR beta chains associated with cytomegalovirus. An association between a missense DCLRE1C variant and V-gene and J-gene trimming of TCR beta chains was found in a later genetic analysis and replicated in an independent cohort. For the cohort, immune exposure information was limited to CMV serostatus. A further reported finding was that TCR beta sequences accurately predicted the HLA-A and HLA-B alleles for most subjects in the first cohort. A later genetic analysis reported fewer N-insertions in productive TCRs among donors in an Asian-associated ancestry cluster than the approximately 670-donor mean. A few of the identified cytomegalovirus-associated TCR beta chains were confirmed in vitro to be specific for cytomegalovirus antigens. Because HLA typing was unavailable for some donors at each locus, only the typed subset was used in association tests. Most CMV-associated TCR beta chains appeared to be HLA-restricted in a later analysis, and the HLA associations seemed to be driven largely by CMV exposure. In an earlier analysis of roughly 560 of the donors, most TCR beta V segments were observed in productive rearrangements about 90% or about 30% of the time, broadly matching IMGT annotations. Most TCR sequences were observed very rarely across donors, whereas some public TCRs were present in many individuals. Some IMGT-functional V segments, including TRBV6-2 and TRBV6-3, could not be told apart with the 87-base-pair reads, so those segments were excluded. According to a later analysis, parvovirus B19, influenza, CMV and Epstein-Barr virus appeared linked to several top co-occurrence clusters. Strong co-occurrence of HLA alleles, especially DR and DQ, made assigning TCR associations to individual alleles difficult. The classifier was reported to diagnose cytomegalovirus status with high specificity and sensitivity in both the original and validation cohorts. According to a later analysis, TCR association rates differed among HLA loci, with DRB1 alleles showing the most associated TCRs and HLA-C alleles showing the fewest. A cluster of highly shared sequence variants was judged likely to represent a technical artifact of the sequencing pipeline. In this cohort, only TCR beta chains were sequenced, and detectable features were limited by the absence of alpha or paired-chain data.

Reading the germline V gene gives CDR1 SNHLY and CDR2 FYNNEI. From cysteine to phenylalanine, the CDR3 is 15 amino acids long. Only the CDR3 DNA stays, 45 bases, in frame from base 1. Ends trimmed: V by 4 bases, J by 0 bases; bases unmatched to a gene: 3. Library method: the immunoSEQ multiplex PCR assay. The multiplex PCR relied on a mix of 60 forward primers for TCR Vbeta segments and 13 reverse primers for TCR Jbeta segments. Amplification of the CDR3 region of rearranged TCR beta genes was performed with a multiplex PCR assay on genomic DNA. The Illumina HiSeq System was used to sequence the amplified TCR beta libraries as 87-base-pair reads. As for how the authors treated the data: In a later analysis, tens of millions of unique TCR beta chains were counted across the approximately 640 repertoires, and about 10 million of these chains were shared by at least two donors. Raw reads were error-corrected and collapsed into unique sequences by a nearest-neighbor algorithm in which closely related sequences were merged to remove PCR and sequencing errors. V, D and J gene segments were assigned by aligning CDR3 sequences to IMGT reference sequences. For a sequence to be retained, a match of at least six nucleotides to both a V gene segment and a J gene segment was required. A rearrangement was called productive if the CDR3 had no stop codons and remained in frame with V and J, and every other rearrangement was called non-productive. CDR3 was defined by IMGT convention, running from the second conserved V-encoded cysteine to the conserved J-encoded phenylalanine. The earlier analysis of some 580 of the donors excluded any sequence lacking an unambiguous match to a single V gene segment. In an earlier analysis of more than 500 of the donors, a V segment was called functional when productive rearrangements were above 56.7%, and segregating when the standard deviation between donors exceeded 5%. A statistical classification framework was built for diagnosing cytomegalovirus status from the catalog of TCR beta chain sequences. V and J gene assignment, in a later analysis, came from comparing TCR nucleotide sequences with IMGT/GENE-DB human TR gene sequences. A later analysis assigned CDR3 sequences and most-parsimonious VDJ recombination scenarios with the TCRdist pipeline. In a later analysis, each TCR beta chain was defined by its CDR3 amino acid sequence together with its V-gene family, and reads without a unique V-gene family were excluded. In a later analysis, 550 to 650 highly shared, low-generation-probability nucleotide sequences were removed to address suspected cross-contamination and a sequencing artifact. For each public chain, a later analysis derived a clonal expansion index from normalized ranks of inferred template counts within each repertoire. Generation probabilities in a later analysis came from a VDJ recombination model fitted to out-of-frame rearrangements, and those results were checked against IGoR. Hypergeometric tests were used in a later analysis to score TCR-TCR, TCR-HLA and TCR-CMV co-occurrence, with a repertoire-size bias correction applied to the TCR pairs. To estimate false discovery rates, a later analysis permuted the HLA or CMV assignments 20 times. A later analysis grouped co-occurring TCRs with DBSCAN, adding TCRdist sequence similarity when clustering within HLA-allele-positive subsets. Co-occurrence clustering excluded repertoires with fewer than 30,000 or more than 120,000 public chains, plus five with anomalous nucleotide sharing. TCRdb provides this immuneACCESS table in a form limited to in-frame rearrangements. Some clones are lacking; in checked studies, under half of them reflect an unresolved V gene, and why the rest are absent is not known. V, J and clone size are taken as reported in that table, and D and trimming were inferred from the DNA itself. For this sample there are about 160,000 clones; 81% appear just once. The ten most abundant clones make up approximately 2% of the sample.

The sample taken for sequencing was PBMCs. The TCR originated in a woman under 30 in good health and CMV-seronegative. The chain is assembled from TRBV2 and TRBJ1-1, with 9 junctional bases fitting TRBD1. Read as DNA, the sequence is TGTGCCAGCAGTGTGGGACAGGGCATGAACACTGAAGCTTTCTTT. This encodes CASSVGQGMNTEAFF.